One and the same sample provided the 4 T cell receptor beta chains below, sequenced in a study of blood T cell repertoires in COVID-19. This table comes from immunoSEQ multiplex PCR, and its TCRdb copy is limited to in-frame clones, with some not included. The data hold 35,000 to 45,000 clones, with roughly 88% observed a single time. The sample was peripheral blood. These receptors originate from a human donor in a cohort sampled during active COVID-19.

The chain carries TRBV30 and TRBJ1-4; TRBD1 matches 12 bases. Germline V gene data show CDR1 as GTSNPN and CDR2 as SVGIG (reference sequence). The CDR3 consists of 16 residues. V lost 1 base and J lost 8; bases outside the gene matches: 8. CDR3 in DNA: TGTGCCTGGAGTGGAGGGACAGGGGGCAGCAAGGAAAAACTGTTTTTT. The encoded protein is CAWSGGTGGSKEKLFF.

The CDR3 DNA is TGTGCCAGCAGTGAGCAGGGAACCCCATACGAGCAGTACTTC. Protein sequence: CASSEQGTPYEQYF. The chain carries TRBV2 and TRBJ2-7; the D gene is possibly TRBD1 (5 bases). The CDR3 loop spans 14 amino acids. Per germline, CDR1 SNHLY and CDR2 FYNNEI. Between the trimmed V and J ends, which lost 3 bases and 4 bases, there was a span of 13 bases.

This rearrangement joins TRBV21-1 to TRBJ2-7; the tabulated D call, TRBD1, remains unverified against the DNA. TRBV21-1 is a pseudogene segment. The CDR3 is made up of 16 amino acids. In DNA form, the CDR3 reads TGTGCCAGCAGCAAAGGGGAAGGGGGGACAGACTACGAGCAGTACTTC. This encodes CASSKGEGGTDYEQYF.

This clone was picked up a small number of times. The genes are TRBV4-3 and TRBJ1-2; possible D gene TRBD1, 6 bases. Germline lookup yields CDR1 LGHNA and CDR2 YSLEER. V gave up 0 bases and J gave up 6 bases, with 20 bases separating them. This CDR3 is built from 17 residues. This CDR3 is CASSQDVGRGAWNGYTF. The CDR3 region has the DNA TGCGCCAGCAGCCAAGATGTTGGGCGGGGGGCGTGGAATGGCTACACCTTC.